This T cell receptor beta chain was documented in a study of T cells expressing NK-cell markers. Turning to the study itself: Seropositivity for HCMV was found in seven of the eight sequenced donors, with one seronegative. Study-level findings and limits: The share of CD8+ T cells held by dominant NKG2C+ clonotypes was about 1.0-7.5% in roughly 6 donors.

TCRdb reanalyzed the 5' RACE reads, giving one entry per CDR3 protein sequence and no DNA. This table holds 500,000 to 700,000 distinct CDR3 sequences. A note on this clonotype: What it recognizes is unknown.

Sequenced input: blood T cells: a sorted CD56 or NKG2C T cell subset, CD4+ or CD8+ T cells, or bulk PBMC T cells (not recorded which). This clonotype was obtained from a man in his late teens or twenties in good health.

The CDR3 is CASSEGQGLGETQYF. The chain combines TRBV7-9 with TRBJ2-5; checking the TCRdb D call of TRBD1 is not possible without DNA. Per the germline V gene, CDR1 is SEHNR and CDR2 is FQNEAQ (reference sequence). The CDR3 spans 15 residues.